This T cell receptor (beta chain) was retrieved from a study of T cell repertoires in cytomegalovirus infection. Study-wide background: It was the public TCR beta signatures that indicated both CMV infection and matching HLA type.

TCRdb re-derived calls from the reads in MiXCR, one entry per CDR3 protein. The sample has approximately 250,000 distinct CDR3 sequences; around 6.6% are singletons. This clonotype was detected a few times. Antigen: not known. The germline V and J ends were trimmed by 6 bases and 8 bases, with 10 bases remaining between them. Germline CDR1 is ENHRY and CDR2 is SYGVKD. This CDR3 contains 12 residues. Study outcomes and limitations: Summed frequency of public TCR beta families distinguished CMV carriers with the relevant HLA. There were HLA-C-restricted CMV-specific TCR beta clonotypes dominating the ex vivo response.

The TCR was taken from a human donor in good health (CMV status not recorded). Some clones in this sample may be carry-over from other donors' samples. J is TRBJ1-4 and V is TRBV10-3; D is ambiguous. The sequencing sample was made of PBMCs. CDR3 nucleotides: TGTGCCATCAGCCGGGGAGCAGAAAAACTGTTTTTT. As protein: CAISRGAEKLFF.